This T cell receptor beta chain was captured in a study of cytomegalovirus exposure and HLA in healthy donors (dated by TCRdb to about 2017). For the study in its entirety: An earlier analysis of some 600 of the donors reported approximately 300 Gb of sequence data and about 120 million unique TCR beta sequences obtained from 150 million to 200 million T cells. Roughly 300 gigabases of sequencing data and tens of millions of unique TCR sequences were included in an early release covering roughly 600 HLA-typed donors. Among the approximately 400 genotyped donors, 75% to 90% belonged to the genetic ancestry cluster associated with self-reported Caucasian donors. The study was designed to test whether signatures of past pathogen exposure could be identified by cataloging public T cell receptors. The study used immunosequencing to profile the T cell repertoires of approximately 650 subjects and linked those repertoires to cytomegalovirus serostatus. A separate validation cohort of roughly 110 different subjects was used in addition to the roughly 700-subject first cohort. The study combined high-throughput TCR immunosequencing, statistical association of individual TCRs with disease status, and machine learning to predict cytomegalovirus infection status. A later analysis re-analyzed previously published TCR beta repertoires from about 600 donors and added high-resolution HLA genotyping to study TCR occurrence patterns. Rather than using new phenotypic data, the later analysis identified candidate immune exposures from TCR beta sequences and from how often those sequences occurred across donors. An earlier analysis of 500 to 650 of the donors applied high-throughput TCR beta sequencing to assess whether each TCR beta V gene segment acted as functional or pseudogenic. Donor age, sex, ethnicity and CMV serostatus were collected together with the repertoire data. Genome-wide SNP genotypes for about 65% of the 666 donors were used in a later genetic analysis, which treated that subset as a discovery cohort. Every discovery cohort repertoire had been produced on one sequencing platform. Class I and class II HLA loci were covered by the typing at four-digit resolution. The number of typed donors differed by locus: roughly 620-640 for A, B, C, DRB1 and DQB1; approximately 520 for DQA1; around 580 for DPA1; and 400 to 480 for DPB1. A handful of DR-DQ haplotypes were handled as single units for association and clustering because linkage in the cohort was strong. Among some 400 genotyped donors of the cohort, an average of around 250,000 unique TCR beta nucleotide sequences was sequenced per donor, of which 15% to 20% were non-productive.

The cohort consisted of approximately 670 healthy bone marrow donors. At the time of sampling, every cohort member was nominally healthy, though immune exposures that went unrecorded were likely present. The donor was CMV seronegative and belonged to the group of over 300 seronegative cohort members. Each donor provided a peripheral blood sample, and peripheral blood mononuclear cells were used for TCR beta sequencing. The Qiagen DNeasy Blood Extraction Kit was used to extract genomic DNA from the blood cell samples. From its cysteine to its phenylalanine, the CDR3 spans 14 amino acids. Just the 42-base CDR3 DNA is kept, in frame starting at base 1. V is trimmed back by 5 bases and J by 1 base, and the junction contains 5 bases that no gene match accounts for. CDR1 and CDR2 (SGHTA, FQGNSA) derive from the germline V gene. Beyond this particular receptor, the publication reports: The earlier analysis of about 600 of the donors excluded some 15 rarely observed V segments, including chromosome 9 orphons, because counts were too low. The presence/absence analyses assumed that sequencing depth was roughly uniform across donors, and that assumption may not be true. Because some donors lacked HLA typing at each locus, the association tests relied only on the typed subset. Some IMGT-functional V segments, including TRBV6-2 and TRBV6-3, could not be distinguished by the 87-base-pair reads and were therefore excluded. Specific HLA alleles were associated with over 15,000 TCR beta sequences at a false discovery rate of 0.05 in a later analysis. In a later analysis, the rate of TCR association differed among HLA loci, with DRB1 alleles having the most associated TCRs and HLA-C alleles having the fewest. The only immune exposure information available for the cohort was CMV serostatus. A further reported finding was that TCR beta sequences accurately predicted the HLA-A and HLA-B alleles for most subjects in the first cohort. Linkage disequilibrium might explain the correlated functional status among segregating V segments, but an unknown experimental factor could not be ruled out. According to a later analysis, parvovirus B19, influenza, CMV and Epstein-Barr virus appeared linked to several top co-occurrence clusters. Most TCR sequences were seen in very few donors, while some public TCRs were found in many individuals. A later genetic analysis associated a missense DCLRE1C variant with V-gene and J-gene trimming of TCR beta chains, and an independent cohort replicated the association. A cluster of highly shared sequence variants was judged likely to represent a technical artifact of the sequencing pipeline. A total of fewer than 200 TCR beta chains were listed by the study as associated with cytomegalovirus. In an earlier analysis of over 550 of the donors, most TCR beta V segments were observed in productive rearrangements about 87% or about 30% of the time, broadly matching IMGT annotations. Strong co-occurrence of HLA alleles, especially DR and DQ, made assigning TCR associations to individual alleles difficult. In this cohort, only TCR beta chains were sequenced, and detectable features were limited by the absence of alpha or paired-chain data. A few of the identified cytomegalovirus-associated TCR beta chains were confirmed in vitro to be specific for cytomegalovirus antigens. In a later genetic analysis, fewer N-insertions in productive TCRs were reported among donors in an Asian-associated ancestry cluster than the approximately 670-donor mean. It was suggested by the authors that the approach could potentially be generalized to other disease states and immunological phenotypes. Most CMV-associated TCR beta chains appeared to be HLA-restricted in a later analysis, and the HLA associations seemed to be driven largely by CMV exposure. Cytomegalovirus status was reported to be diagnosed by the classifier with high specificity and sensitivity in both the original and validation cohorts. Compared with equally common non-associated chains, HLA-associated TCR beta chains in a later analysis were more clonally expanded and had lower generation probabilities.

Library construction relied on the immunoSEQ multiplex PCR assay. For the multiplex PCR, a mixture combining 60 forward primers for TCR Vbeta segments and 13 reverse primers for TCR Jbeta segments was used. The CDR3 region of rearranged TCR beta genes was amplified from genomic DNA with a multiplex PCR assay. The Illumina HiSeq System was used to sequence the amplified TCR beta libraries as 87-base-pair reads. Under the source paper's analysis protocol: A later analysis counted about 80 million unique TCR beta chains across the 666 repertoires, and 9.5 million to 11 million of these chains were shared by at least two donors. Raw reads were error-corrected and collapsed into unique sequences by a nearest-neighbor algorithm in which closely related sequences were merged to remove PCR and sequencing errors. To assign V, D and J gene segments, CDR3 sequences were aligned to IMGT reference sequences. For a sequence to be retained, a match of at least six nucleotides to both a V gene segment and a J gene segment was required. A rearrangement was called productive if the CDR3 had no stop codons and remained in frame with V and J, and every other rearrangement was called non-productive. CDR3 was defined by IMGT convention, running from the second conserved V-encoded cysteine to the conserved J-encoded phenylalanine. Sequences without an unambiguous match to a single V gene segment were excluded from the earlier analysis of 587 of the donors. In an earlier analysis of approximately 550 of the donors, V segments were called functional above 56.7% productive rearrangements and were called segregating when the between-donor standard deviation exceeded 5%. A statistical classification framework was built to diagnose cytomegalovirus status from the catalog of TCR beta chain sequences. In a later analysis, TCR nucleotide sequences were compared against IMGT/GENE-DB human TR gene sequences so that V and J genes could be assigned. A later analysis assigned CDR3 sequences and most-parsimonious VDJ recombination scenarios with the TCRdist pipeline. A later analysis defined each TCR beta chain by its CDR3 amino acid sequence plus V-gene family, and excluded reads lacking a unique V-gene family. To address suspected cross-contamination and a sequencing artifact, a later analysis removed 592 highly shared, low-generation-probability nucleotide sequences. In a later analysis, a clonal expansion index for each public chain was calculated from normalized within-repertoire ranks of inferred template counts. In a later analysis, generation probabilities were computed using a VDJ recombination model fitted to out-of-frame rearrangements, and the results were checked against IGoR. A later analysis scored TCR-TCR, TCR-HLA and TCR-CMV co-occurrence with hypergeometric tests, applying a repertoire-size bias correction to TCR pairs. In a later analysis, false discovery rates were estimated by permuting HLA or CMV assignments 20 times. A later analysis grouped co-occurring TCRs with DBSCAN, adding TCRdist sequence similarity when clustering within HLA-allele-positive subsets. Repertoires with fewer than 30,000 or more than 120,000 public chains, plus five repertoires with anomalous nucleotide sharing, were excluded from co-occurrence clustering. The source is immuneACCESS, and TCRdb retained only in-frame sequences with V and J called. Part of the clones is not carried over; for the studies checked, unresolved V genes explain less than half of this, and the remainder is unexplained. That table is the source of V, J and clone size, and D and trimming were worked out from the DNA. The sample table holds 75,000 to 100,000 clones, of which around 73% were seen once. Clones ranked in the top ten supply 1.2% of the sample.

Concerning this clone itself: Its binding antigen is unknown. No much larger clone exists at a distance of one base, and base qualities are not known.

The sample taken for sequencing was PBMCs. The source is a female donor in good health and CMV-seronegative. Here the chain combines TRBV7-2 and TRBJ2-7, with TRBD2 identical over 7 junction bases. The DNA reads TGTGCCAGCAGCACAAATAGCGGGTCCTACGAGCAGTACTTC. Its translation is CASSTNSGSYEQYF.